These 5 T cell receptor beta chains came from one sample sequenced in a study of blood T cell repertoires in COVID-19. The protocol was immunoSEQ multiplex PCR, while the TCRdb copy is restricted to in-frame clones and leaves out a portion. The profile covers roughly 60,000 clones, with 90% appearing a single time and roughly 9.2% taken by the ten largest. Sequencing used peripheral blood. The receptors shown here come from a woman older than 75 with active COVID-19.

The V and J genes are TRBV6-6 and TRBJ2-2, with 8 nucleotides matching TRBD1. There are 14 residues in the CDR3. Germline V CDR1 and CDR2: MNHNY, SVGAGI (reference sequence). V lost 7 bases, J lost 5 bases, and 6 bases stayed unmatched. This CDR3 is CASTRDRNTGELFF. The DNA for the CDR3 is TGTGCCAGCACCCGGGACAGGAATACCGGGGAGCTGTTTTTT.

The chain carries TRBV27 and TRBJ2-3; 9 bases are a match to TRBD1. V lost 3 bases, J lost 4 bases, and 8 bases stayed unmatched. The CDR3 length is 16 residues. The germline V gene has CDR1 MNHEY and CDR2 SMNVEV (reference sequence). The chain's CDR3 is CASSFYRQGGSDTQYF. The CDR3 bases are TGTGCCAGCAGTTTTTACCGACAGGGGGGATCAGATACGCAGTATTTT.

This clone was counted once. This sample includes further DNA sequences coding for the same CDR3. The V gene is TRBV28, the J gene TRBJ1-5; D unclear. Germline values: CDR1 MDHEN, CDR2 SYDVKM. CDR3 length: 13 residues. Trimming removed 5 bases at V and 1 base at J, with 6 bases between. CDR3 loop: CASSLDSNQPQHF. Written as DNA, the CDR3 is TGTGCCAGCAGTCTAGACAGCAATCAGCCCCAGCATTTT.

V and J are TRBV28 and TRBJ1-2, with D possibly TRBD1 on 6 matching bases. The germline V and J ends were trimmed by 8 bases and 4 bases, with 23 bases remaining between them. From germline, CDR1 is MDHEN and CDR2 SYDVKM. CDR3 length: 16 residues. CDR3 in amino acids: CASRRDSWGGAYGYTF. The DNA for the CDR3 is TGTGCCAGCCGTCGAGACAGTTGGGGGGGCGCCTATGGCTACACCTTC.

This clone was observed a single time. This chain connects TRBV10-3 to TRBJ1-1, with 9 bases identical to TRBD1. The length of the CDR3 is 18 residues. Trimming cost V 1 base and J 4 bases; bases outside gene matches: 13. The germline CDR1 and CDR2 sequences are ENHRY and SYGVKD. The CDR3 region is CAISEWGGGGTGTTEAFF. The CDR3 DNA is TGTGCCATCAGTGAGTGGGGCGGTGGCGGGACAGGGACCACTGAAGCTTTCTTT.